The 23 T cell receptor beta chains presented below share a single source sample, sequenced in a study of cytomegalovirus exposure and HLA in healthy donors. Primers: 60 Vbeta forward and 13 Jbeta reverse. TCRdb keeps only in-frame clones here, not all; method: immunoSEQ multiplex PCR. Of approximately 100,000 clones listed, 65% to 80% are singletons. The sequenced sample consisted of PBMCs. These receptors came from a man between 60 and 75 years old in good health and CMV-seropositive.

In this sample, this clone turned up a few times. As DNA, the CDR3 is TGTGCCAGCAGTGAAAGTCAGGGAAGTAGCTATGGCTACACCTTC. Translated, it gives CASSESQGSSYGYTF. The V call is TRBV6-1, the J call TRBJ1-2, with D tentatively TRBD1 (5 bases). The CDR3 has 15 amino acids. V dropped 2 bases and J dropped 4 bases, with 14 bases sitting between them. CDR1 and CDR2 (germline): MNHNS, SASEGT.

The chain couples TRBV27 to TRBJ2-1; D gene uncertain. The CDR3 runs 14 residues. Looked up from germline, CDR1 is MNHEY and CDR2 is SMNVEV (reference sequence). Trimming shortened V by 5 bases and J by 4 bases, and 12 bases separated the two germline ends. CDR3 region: CASSPRGNYNEQFF. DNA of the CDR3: TGTGCCAGCAGTCCCCGTGGCAATTACAATGAGCAGTTCTTC.

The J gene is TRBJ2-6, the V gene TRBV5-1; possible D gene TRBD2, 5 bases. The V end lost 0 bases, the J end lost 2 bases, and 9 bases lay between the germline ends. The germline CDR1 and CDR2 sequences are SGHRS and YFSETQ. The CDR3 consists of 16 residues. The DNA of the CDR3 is TGCGCCAGCAGCTTGGTGGGAGACACTGGGGCCAACGTCCTGACTTTC. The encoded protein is CASSLVGDTGANVLTF.

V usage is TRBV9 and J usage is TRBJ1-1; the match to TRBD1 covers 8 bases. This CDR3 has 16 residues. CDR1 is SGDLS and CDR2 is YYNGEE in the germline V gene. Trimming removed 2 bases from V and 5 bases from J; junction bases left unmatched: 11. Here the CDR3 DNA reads TGTGCCAGCAGCGTGGGGACAGGCGGAAGGGGTACTGAAGCTTTCTTT. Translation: CASSVGTGGRGTEAFF.

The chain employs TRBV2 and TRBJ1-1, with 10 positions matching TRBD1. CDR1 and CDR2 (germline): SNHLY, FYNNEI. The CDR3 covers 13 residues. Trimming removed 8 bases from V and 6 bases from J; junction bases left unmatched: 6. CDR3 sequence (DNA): TGTGCCAGCGGGGACAGGGGCTTTGCTGAAGCTTTCTTT. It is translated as CASGDRGFAEAFF. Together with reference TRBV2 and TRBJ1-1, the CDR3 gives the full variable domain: EPEVTQTPSHQVTQMGQEVILRCVPISNHLYFYWYRQILGQKVEFLVSFYNNEISEKSEIFDDQFSVERPDGSNFTLKIRSTKLEDSAMYFCASGDRGFAEAFFGQGTRLTVV.

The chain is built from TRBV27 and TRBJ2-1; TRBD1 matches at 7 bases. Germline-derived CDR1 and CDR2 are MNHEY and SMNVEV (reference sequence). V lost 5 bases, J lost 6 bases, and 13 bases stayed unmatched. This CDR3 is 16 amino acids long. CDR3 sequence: CASSPQPGQRVNEQFF. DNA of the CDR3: TGTGCCAGCAGTCCCCAGCCGGGACAGAGAGTCAATGAGCAGTTCTTC.

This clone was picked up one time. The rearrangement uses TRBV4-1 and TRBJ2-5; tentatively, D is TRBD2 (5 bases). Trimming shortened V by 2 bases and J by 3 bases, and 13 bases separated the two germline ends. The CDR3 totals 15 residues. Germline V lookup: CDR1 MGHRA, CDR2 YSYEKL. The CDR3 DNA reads TGCGCCAGCAGCCAAAGACTATTCAAGGAAGAGACCCAGTACTTC. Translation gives CASSQRLFKEETQYF.

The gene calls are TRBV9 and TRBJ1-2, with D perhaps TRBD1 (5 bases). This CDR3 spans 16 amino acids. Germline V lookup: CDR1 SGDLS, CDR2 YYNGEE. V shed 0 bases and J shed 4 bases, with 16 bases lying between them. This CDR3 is CASSVEGAGWVYGYTF. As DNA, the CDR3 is TGTGCCAGCAGCGTAGAAGGTGCAGGGTGGGTCTATGGCTACACCTTC.

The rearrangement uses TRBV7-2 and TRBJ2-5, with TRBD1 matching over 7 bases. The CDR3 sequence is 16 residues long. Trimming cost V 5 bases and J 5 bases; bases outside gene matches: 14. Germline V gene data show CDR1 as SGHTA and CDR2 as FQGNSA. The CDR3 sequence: CASSPKMTGIIETQYF. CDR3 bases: TGTGCCAGCAGCCCGAAGATGACAGGGATCATCGAGACCCAGTACTTC.

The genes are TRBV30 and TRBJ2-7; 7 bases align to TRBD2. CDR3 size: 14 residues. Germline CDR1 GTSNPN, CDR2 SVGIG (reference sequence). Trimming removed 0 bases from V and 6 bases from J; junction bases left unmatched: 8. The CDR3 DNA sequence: TGTGCCTGGAGTGTAGCCCCTCGCGGGGGCGAGCAGTACTTC. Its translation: CAWSVAPRGGEQYF.

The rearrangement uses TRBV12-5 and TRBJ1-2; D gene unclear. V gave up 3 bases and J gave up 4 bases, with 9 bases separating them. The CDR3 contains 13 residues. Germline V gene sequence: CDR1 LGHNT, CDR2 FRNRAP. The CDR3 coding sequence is TGTGCTAGTGGTTTTAGCACCTTCTATGGCTACACCTTC. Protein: CASGFSTFYGYTF.

CDR3 DNA: TGCGCCAGCAGCAGAGAGACGGCCCTCCTAGCCCACGAGCAGTACTTC. Translation: CASSRETALLAHEQYF. This chain connects TRBV5-1 to TRBJ2-7; possible D gene TRBD2, 5 bases. Germline values: CDR1 SGHRS, CDR2 YFSETQ. The ends were cut back, 4 bases at V and 5 bases at J, with 22 bases in the middle. CDR3 length equals 16 residues.

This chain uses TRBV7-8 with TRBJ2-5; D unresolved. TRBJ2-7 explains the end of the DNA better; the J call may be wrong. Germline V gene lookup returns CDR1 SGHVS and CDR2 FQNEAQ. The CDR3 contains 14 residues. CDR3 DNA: TGTGCCAGCAGCTTAGCGGAGAATAACTACGAGCAGTACTTC. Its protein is CASSLAENNYEQYF.

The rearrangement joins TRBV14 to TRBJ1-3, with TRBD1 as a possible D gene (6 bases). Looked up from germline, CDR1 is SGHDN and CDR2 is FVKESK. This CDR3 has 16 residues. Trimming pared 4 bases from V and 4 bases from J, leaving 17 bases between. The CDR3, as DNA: TGTGCCAGCAGCCCCCGGGGGGCAGGGATCGGAAACACCATATATTTT. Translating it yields CASSPRGAGIGNTIYF.

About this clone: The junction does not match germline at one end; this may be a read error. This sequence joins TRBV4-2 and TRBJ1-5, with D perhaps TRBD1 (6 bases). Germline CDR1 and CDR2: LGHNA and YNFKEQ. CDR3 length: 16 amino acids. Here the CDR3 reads CASIQGLGQGFQPQHF. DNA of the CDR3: TGTGCCAGCATCCAAGGCCTAGGCCAGGGGTTTCAGCCCCAGCATTTT.

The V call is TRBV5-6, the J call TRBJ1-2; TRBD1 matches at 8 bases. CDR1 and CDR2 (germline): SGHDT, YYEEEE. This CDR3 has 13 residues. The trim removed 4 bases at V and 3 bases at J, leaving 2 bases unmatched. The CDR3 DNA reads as TGTGCCAGCAGCCCGGACAGGGACTATGGCTACACCTTC. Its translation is CASSPDRDYGYTF.

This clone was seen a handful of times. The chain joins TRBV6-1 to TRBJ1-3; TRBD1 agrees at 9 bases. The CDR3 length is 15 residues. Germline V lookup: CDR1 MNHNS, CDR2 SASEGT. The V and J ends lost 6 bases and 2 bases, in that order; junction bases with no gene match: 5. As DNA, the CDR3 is TGTGCCAGCAGAAGGGGACAGGGTGCTGGAAACACCATATATTTT. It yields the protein CASRRGQGAGNTIYF.

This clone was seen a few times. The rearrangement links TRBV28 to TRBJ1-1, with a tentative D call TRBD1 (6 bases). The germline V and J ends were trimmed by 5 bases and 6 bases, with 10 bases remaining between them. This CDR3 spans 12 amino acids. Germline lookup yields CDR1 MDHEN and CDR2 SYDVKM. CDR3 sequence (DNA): TGTGCCAGCAGTCACAGGGCCCCTGAAGCTTTCTTT. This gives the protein CASSHRAPEAFF.

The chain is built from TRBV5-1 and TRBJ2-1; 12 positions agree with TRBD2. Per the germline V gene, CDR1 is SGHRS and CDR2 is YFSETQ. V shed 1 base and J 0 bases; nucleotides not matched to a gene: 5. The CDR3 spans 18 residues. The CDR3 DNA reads TGCGCCAGCAGCTTGCCCCTAGCGGGGGGGAGCTCCTACAATGAGCAGTTCTTC. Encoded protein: CASSLPLAGGSSYNEQFF.

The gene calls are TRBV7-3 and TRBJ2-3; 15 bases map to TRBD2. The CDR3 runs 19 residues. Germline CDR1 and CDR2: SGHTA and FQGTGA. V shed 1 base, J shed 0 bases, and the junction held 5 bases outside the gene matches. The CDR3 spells CASSLKPGLAGGSTDTQYF. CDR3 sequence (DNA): TGTGCCAGCAGCTTAAAACCGGGACTAGCGGGGGGTAGCACAGATACGCAGTATTTT. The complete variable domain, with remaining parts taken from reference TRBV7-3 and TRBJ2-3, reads GAGVSQTPSNKVTEKGKYVELRCDPISGHTALYWYRQSLGQGPEFLIYFQGTGAADDSGLPNDRFFAVRPEGSVSTLKIQRTERGDSAVYLCASSLKPGLAGGSTDTQYFGPGTRLTVL.

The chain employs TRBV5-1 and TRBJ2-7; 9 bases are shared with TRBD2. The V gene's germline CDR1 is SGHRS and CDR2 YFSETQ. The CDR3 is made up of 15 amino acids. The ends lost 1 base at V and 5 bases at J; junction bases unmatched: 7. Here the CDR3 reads CASSLLLAGQDEQYF. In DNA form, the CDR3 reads TGCGCCAGCAGCTTGCTCCTAGCGGGGCAGGACGAGCAGTACTTC.

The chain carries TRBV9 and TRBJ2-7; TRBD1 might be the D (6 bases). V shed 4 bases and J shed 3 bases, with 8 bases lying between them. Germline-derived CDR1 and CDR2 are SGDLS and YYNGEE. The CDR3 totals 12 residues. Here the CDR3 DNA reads TGTGCCAGCAGCCTGACAGGCTACGAGCAGTACTTC. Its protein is CASSLTGYEQYF.

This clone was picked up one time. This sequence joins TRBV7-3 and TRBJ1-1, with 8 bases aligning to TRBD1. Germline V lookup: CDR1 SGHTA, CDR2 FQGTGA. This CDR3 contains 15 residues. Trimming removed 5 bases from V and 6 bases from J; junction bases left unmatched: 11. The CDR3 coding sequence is TGTGCCAGCAGCGCTGAAGCCAGGGGGCCTGCTGAAGCTTTCTTT. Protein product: CASSAEARGPAEAFF.